Shown below are 15 T cell receptor beta chains from a single sample sequenced in a study of CD8+ T cells in alopecia areata. Sequencing used cDNA as its template, made by extracting RNA and reverse transcribing it. Sequencing used immunoSEQ multiplex PCR; TCRdb keeps in-frame clones, though not all of them. The data contain more than 200,000 clones, 67% of them singletons. Specimen: CD4+ T cells sorted from blood, collected at week 0. The origin of the receptors is a human donor with alopecia areata.

The rearrangement uses TRBV29-1 and TRBJ1-5, with D hard to call. The ends were cut back, 0 bases at V and 5 bases at J, with 17 bases in the middle. The CDR3 loop spans 16 amino acids. From germline, CDR1 is SQVTM and CDR2 ANQGSEA. CDR3 in DNA: TGCAGCGTTGAAGATCATCCCGGGTATGGGGATCAGCCCCAGCATTTT. Amino acid sequence: CSVEDHPGYGDQPQHF.

The chain joins TRBV30 to TRBJ2-1; D is uncertain. CDR3 length: 11 residues. Between the trimmed V and J ends, which lost 1 base and 6 bases, there was a span of 4 bases. The V gene's germline CDR1 is GTSNPN and CDR2 SVGIG (reference sequence). CDR3 sequence reads: CAWSASNEQFF. The DNA of the CDR3 is TGTGCCTGGAGTGCCTCCAATGAGCAGTTCTTC.

The rearrangement uses TRBV9 and TRBJ2-5; TRBD2 matches 9 bases. Germline-derived CDR1 and CDR2 are SGDLS and YYNGEE. Germline trimming cut 2 bases from V and 5 bases from J; bases unmatched to any gene: 7. The CDR3 has 15 amino acids. CDR3 region: CASSVPGAGGETQYF. CDR3 sequence (DNA): TGTGCCAGCAGCGTTCCGGGGGCGGGAGGGGAGACCCAGTACTTC.

The gene calls are TRBV19 and TRBJ2-7; D gene uncertain. Trimming removed 3 bases from V and 3 bases from J, with 6 bases in between. The CDR3 covers 12 residues. Germline loops: CDR1 LNHDA, CDR2 SQIVND (reference sequence). CDR3 DNA sequence: TGTGCCAGTAGTATGTGGGGCTACGAGCAGTACTTC. Amino acids: CASSMWGYEQYF.

The J gene is TRBJ2-1, the V gene TRBV29-1; possibly TRBD2 for D (7 bases). Trimming removed 7 bases from V and 8 bases from J, with 18 bases in between. The CDR3 loop spans 13 amino acids. Germline CDR1 is SQVTM and CDR2 is ANQGSEA. CDR3 in DNA: TGCAGCGCCGTAGTGGGGGGGCGCGATGAGCAGTTCTTC. Its protein is CSAVVGGRDEQFF.

There are a few counts of this clone. Compared with germline, one end of the junction differs, possibly owing to a read error. The rearrangement joins TRBV29-1 to TRBJ2-5; weak D call: TRBD1 (6 bases). The germline V gene has CDR1 SQVTM and CDR2 ANQGSEA. CDR3 length: 13 amino acids. The CDR3 DNA reads as TGCAGCGTTAAAGACAGGCGTTGGGAGACCCAGTACTTC. It encodes CSVKDRRWETQYF.

This clone has just a few counts. The same CDR3 can be traced to other DNA sequences in this sample. This chain connects TRBV29-1 to TRBJ1-1; D is unclear. Trimming removed 4 bases at V and 0 bases at J, with 9 bases between. This CDR3 has 13 residues. Germline V CDR1 and CDR2: SQVTM, ANQGSEA. This CDR3 is CSVVRPMNTEAFF. CDR3 nucleotides: TGCAGCGTTGTCCGACCGATGAACACTGAAGCTTTCTTT.

This chain uses TRBV27 with TRBJ2-6; D ambiguous. V was shortened by 0 bases and J by 0 bases, with 9 bases between the two germline ends. CDR1 MNHEY and CDR2 SMNVEV come from the germline V gene (reference sequence). CDR3 size: 17 residues. CDR3 protein: CASSLSYSLSGANVLTF. CDR3 bases: TGTGCCAGCAGTTTATCGTACAGCCTCTCTGGGGCCAACGTCCTGACTTTC. The entire variable domain, with the rest obtained from reference TRBV27 and TRBJ2-6, is as follows: EAQVTQNPRYLITVTGKKLTVTCSQNMNHEYMSWYRQDPGLGLRQIYYSMNVEVTDKGDVPEGYKVSRKEKRNFPLILESPSPNQTSLYFCASSLSYSLSGANVLTFGAGSRLTVL.

This clone was observed a few times. The sample carries other DNA sequences with the same CDR3. This sequence joins TRBV7-9 and TRBJ1-2; D is undetermined. The CDR3 runs to 12 residues. Between the trimmed V and J ends, which lost 2 bases and 4 bases, there was a span of 5 bases. CDR1 SEHNR and CDR2 FQNEAQ come from the germline V gene (reference sequence). The CDR3 region is CASSLMGYGYTF. The CDR3 nucleotides are TGTGCCAGCAGCTTAATGGGCTATGGCTACACCTTC.

The chain joins TRBV29-1 to TRBJ1-2; 7 bases agree with TRBD1. Germline lookup yields CDR1 SQVTM and CDR2 ANQGSEA. V lost 3 bases and J lost 3; bases outside the gene matches: 10. The CDR3 length is 15 residues. In DNA, the CDR3 is TGCAGCGTTGACCGACAGGGCTCAAGCGACTATGGCTACACCTTC. Encoded protein: CSVDRQGSSDYGYTF.

This sequence joins TRBV29-1 and TRBJ2-4, with D hard to call. Germline loops: CDR1 SQVTM, CDR2 ANQGSEA. Trimming removed 6 bases from V and 4 bases from J, with 10 bases in between. This CDR3 comprises 12 residues. The chain's CDR3 is CSVMDGKNIQYF. CDR3 DNA sequence: TGCAGCGTCATGGACGGGAAAAACATTCAGTACTTC.

The gene calls are TRBV9 and TRBJ2-6, with a tentative D call TRBD1 (7 bases). V was pared by 2 bases and J by 2 bases, with 8 bases between. Germline values: CDR1 SGDLS, CDR2 YYNGEE. This CDR3 contains 15 residues. DNA for the CDR3: TGTGCCAGCAGCGTCAGGGGGGCTGGGGCCAACGTCCTGACTTTC. As protein: CASSVRGAGANVLTF.

CDR3 loop: CASSSPLVYEQFF. In DNA, the CDR3 is TGTGCCAGCAGCTCCCCACTAGTCTATGAGCAGTTCTTC. The chain joins TRBV7-2 to TRBJ2-1; D is perhaps TRBD2 (5 bases). V lost 4 bases, J lost 8 bases, and 12 bases lay in between. This CDR3 comprises 13 residues. Germline assignment: CDR1 SGHTA and CDR2 FQGNSA.

Regarding this clone: This specimen includes other DNA sequences encoding the same CDR3. DNA of the CDR3: TGTGCCAGCAGCTTGGAGACCCAGTACTTC. Residues: CASSLETQYF. The rearrangement uses TRBV7-9 and TRBJ2-5; D gene ambiguous. CDR1 and CDR2 from the germline V gene are SEHNR and FQNEAQ (reference sequence). CDR3 length: 10 residues. Trimming took off 3 bases at V and 5 bases at J, with 1 base between the two ends.

The chain is built from TRBV9 and TRBJ2-3, with D tentatively TRBD1 or TRBD2 (5 bases each). The germline V and J ends were trimmed by 0 bases and 6 bases, with 14 bases remaining between them. Germline V gene sequence: CDR1 SGDLS, CDR2 YYNGEE. CDR3 length: 15 amino acids. In DNA, the CDR3 is TGTGCCAGCAGCGTAGGACAGACCGGCGGGGATACGCAGTATTTT. Translated, it gives CASSVGQTGGDTQYF.